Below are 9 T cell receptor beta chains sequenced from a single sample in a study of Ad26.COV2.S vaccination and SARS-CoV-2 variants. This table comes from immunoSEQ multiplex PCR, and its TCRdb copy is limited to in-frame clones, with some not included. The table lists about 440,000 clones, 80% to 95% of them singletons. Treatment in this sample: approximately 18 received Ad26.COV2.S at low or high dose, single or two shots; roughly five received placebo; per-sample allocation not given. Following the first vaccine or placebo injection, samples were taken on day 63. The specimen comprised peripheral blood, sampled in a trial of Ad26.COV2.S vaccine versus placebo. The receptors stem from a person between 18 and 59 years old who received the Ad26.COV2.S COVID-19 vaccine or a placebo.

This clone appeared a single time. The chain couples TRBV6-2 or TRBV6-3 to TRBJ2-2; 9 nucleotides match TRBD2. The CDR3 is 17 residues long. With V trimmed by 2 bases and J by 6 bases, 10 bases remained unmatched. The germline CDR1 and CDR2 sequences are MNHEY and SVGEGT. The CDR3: CASSYRLAGYIPGELFF. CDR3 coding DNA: TGTGCCAGCAGTTACCGGCTAGCGGGATATATTCCCGGGGAGCTGTTTTTT.

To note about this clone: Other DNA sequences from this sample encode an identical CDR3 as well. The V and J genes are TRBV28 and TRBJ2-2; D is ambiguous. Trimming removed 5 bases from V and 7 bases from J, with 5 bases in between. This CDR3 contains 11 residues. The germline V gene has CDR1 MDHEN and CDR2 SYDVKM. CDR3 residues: CASSLYGELFF. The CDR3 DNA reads TGTGCCAGCAGTCTTTACGGGGAGCTGTTTTTT.

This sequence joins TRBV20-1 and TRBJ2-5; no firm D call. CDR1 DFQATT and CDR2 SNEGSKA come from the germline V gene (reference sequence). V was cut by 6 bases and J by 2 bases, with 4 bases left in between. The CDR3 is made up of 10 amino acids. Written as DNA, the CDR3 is TGCAGTGCCCCACAAGAGACCCAGTACTTC. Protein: CSAPQETQYF.

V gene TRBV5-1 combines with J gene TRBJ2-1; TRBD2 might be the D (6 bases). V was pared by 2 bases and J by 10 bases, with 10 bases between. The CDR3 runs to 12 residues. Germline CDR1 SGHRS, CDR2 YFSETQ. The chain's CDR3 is CASSFRREEQFF. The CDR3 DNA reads TGCGCCAGCAGCTTTAGACGGGAGGAGCAGTTCTTC.

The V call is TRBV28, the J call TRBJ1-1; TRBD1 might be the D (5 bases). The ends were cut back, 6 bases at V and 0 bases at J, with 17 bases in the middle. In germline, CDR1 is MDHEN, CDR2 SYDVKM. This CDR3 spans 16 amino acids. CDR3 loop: CASSPGAGFLNTEAFF. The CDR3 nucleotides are TGTGCCAGCAGCCCTGGGGCAGGCTTCTTGAACACTGAAGCTTTCTTT.

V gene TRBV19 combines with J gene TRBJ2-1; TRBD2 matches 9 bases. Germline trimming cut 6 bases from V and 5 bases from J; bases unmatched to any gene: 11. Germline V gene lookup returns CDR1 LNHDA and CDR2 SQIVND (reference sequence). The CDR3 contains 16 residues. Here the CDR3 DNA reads TGTGCCAGTAGCTCCGGAATAGCGGGAGTTCACAATGAGCAGTTCTTC. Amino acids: CASSSGIAGVHNEQFF.

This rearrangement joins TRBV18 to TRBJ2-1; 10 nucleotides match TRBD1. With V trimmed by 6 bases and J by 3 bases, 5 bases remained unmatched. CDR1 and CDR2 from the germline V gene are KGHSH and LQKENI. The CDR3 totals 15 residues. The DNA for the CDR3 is TGTGCCAGCTCGTCGGGGACAGGGGTCTACAATGAGCAGTTCTTC. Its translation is CASSSGTGVYNEQFF.

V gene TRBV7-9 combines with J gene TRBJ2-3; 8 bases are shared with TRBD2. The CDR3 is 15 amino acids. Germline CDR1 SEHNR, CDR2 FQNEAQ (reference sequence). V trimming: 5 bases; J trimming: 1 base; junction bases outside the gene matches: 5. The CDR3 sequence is CASSLEGLGTDTQYF. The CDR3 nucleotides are TGTGCCAGCAGCCTTGAGGGACTAGGCACAGATACGCAGTATTTT. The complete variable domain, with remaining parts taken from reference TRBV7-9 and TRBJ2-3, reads DTGVSQNPRHKITKRGQNVTFRCDPISEHNRLYWYRQTLGQGPEFLTYFQNEAQLEKSRLLSDRFSAERPKGSFSTLEIQRTEQGDSAMYLCASSLEGLGTDTQYFGPGTRLTVL.

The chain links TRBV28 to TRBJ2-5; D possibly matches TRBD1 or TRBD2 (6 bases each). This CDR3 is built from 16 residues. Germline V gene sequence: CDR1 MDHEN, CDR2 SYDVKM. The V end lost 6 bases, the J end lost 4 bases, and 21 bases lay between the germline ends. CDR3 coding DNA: TGTGCCAGCAGCCCTCTCCCGGGGGCGCTGGGAGAGACCCAGTACTTC. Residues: CASSPLPGALGETQYF.